A selection of T cell receptor beta chains follows, all from one sample in a study of a mutant IDH1 vaccine in newly diagnosed glioma. Their antigens are not known. Some clones are missing from TCRdb's copy, which holds only in-frame ones; the method was immunoSEQ multiplex PCR. This sample has under 40,000 clones, with about 82% found just once. The sample was PBMCs, taken from a glioma patient whose treatment included an IDH1 peptide vaccine. All receptors derive from a man aged 35-49 years with glioma. Some clones in this sample may be carry-over from other donors' samples. The CDR3 runs from the conserved cysteine through the conserved F or W. D genes are given only for firm matches. Expanded clones are given a class, and other clones once, few, many or no size at all.

j_call,v_call,d_call,clone_size,cdr3_nt,cdr3_aa
TRBJ1-5,TRBV28,NA,NA,TGTGCCAGCAGCCCCCGGGCACGCAATCAGCCCCAGCATTTT,CASSPRARNQPQHF
TRBJ2-3,TRBV4-2,TRBD2,NA,TGTGCCAGCAGCCAAGATCAGAGCGGGGCCACAGATACGCAGTATTTT,CASSQDQSGATDTQYF
TRBJ1-4,TRBV19,NA,NA,TGTGCCAGTGGTTTAGCTCGCGGGAATGAAAAACTGTTTTTT,CASGLARGNEKLFF
TRBJ1-3,TRBV6-5,NA,NA,TGTGCCAGCAGTTACGGTCGCGGTTGGTCTGGAAACACCATATATTTT,CASSYGRGWSGNTIYF
TRBJ2-3,TRBV5-1,TRBD1,once,TGCGCCAGCCAAGAGGCAGGACAGGGGTTAGATACGCAGTATTTT,CASQEAGQGLDTQYF
TRBJ1-2,TRBV5-1,NA,NA,TGCGCCAGCAGCTTGGTGAGTGAGGCTGGCTACACCTTC,CASSLVSEAGYTF
TRBJ2-7,TRBV5-1,NA,NA,TGCGCCAGCAGGCAAACCTACGAGCAGTACTTC,CASRQTYEQYF
TRBJ1-6,TRBV9,NA,NA,TGTGCCAGCAGCGCGCCCAGGAGCTCCTATAATTCACCCCTCCACTTT,CASSAPRSSYNSPLHF
TRBJ1-2,TRBV7-6,TRBD1,NA,TGTGCCAGCAGCGCGGGTGGGGACAGGGTGGCGAGCTACACCTTC,CASSAGGDRVASYTF
TRBJ1-1,TRBV5-1,TRBD1,few,TGCGCCAGCAGCTTCCAAACCGGGACAGGGGGGAACACTGAAGCTTTCTTT,CASSFQTGTGGNTEAFF
TRBJ2-7,TRBV6-5,NA,NA,TGTGCCAGCATTAGGGACAGCGGGTCCTACGAGCAGTACTTC,CASIRDSGSYEQYF
TRBJ2-1,TRBV30,TRBD2,NA,TGTGCCTGGAGTGTATCGACTAGCGGGGTCTTTGAGCAGTTCTTC,CAWSVSTSGVFEQFF
TRBJ1-4,TRBV15,NA,NA,TGTGCCACCAGCAGAGACGCAGGGGCAAATGAAAAACTGTTTTTT,CATSRDAGANEKLFF
TRBJ1-6,TRBV5-1,TRBD1,NA,TGCGCCAGCAGCAGTGGGACAGAGATTTATAATTCACCCCTCCACTTT,CASSSGTEIYNSPLHF
TRBJ1-1,TRBV6-1,NA,NA,TGTGCCAGCCTCGACTGGAACACTGAAGCTTTCTTT,CASLDWNTEAFF
TRBJ1-5,TRBV10-3,NA,NA,TGTGCCATCAGTGACATGGGGCCCCAGCATTTT,CAISDMGPQHF
TRBJ1-5,TRBV7-8,NA,once,TGTGCCAGTTCCGCGGATAGCAATCAGCCCCAGCATTTT,CASSADSNQPQHF